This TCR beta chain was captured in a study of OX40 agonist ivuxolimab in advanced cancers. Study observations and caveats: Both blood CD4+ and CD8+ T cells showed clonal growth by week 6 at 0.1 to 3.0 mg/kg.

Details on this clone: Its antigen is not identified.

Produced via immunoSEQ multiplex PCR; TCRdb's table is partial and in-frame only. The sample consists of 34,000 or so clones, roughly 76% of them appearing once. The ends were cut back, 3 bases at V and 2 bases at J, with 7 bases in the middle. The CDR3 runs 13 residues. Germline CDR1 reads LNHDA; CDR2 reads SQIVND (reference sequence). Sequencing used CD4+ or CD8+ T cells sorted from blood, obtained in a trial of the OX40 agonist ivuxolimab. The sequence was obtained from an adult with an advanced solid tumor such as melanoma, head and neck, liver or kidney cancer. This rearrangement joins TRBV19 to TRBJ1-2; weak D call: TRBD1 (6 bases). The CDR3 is CASSIDRNYGYTF. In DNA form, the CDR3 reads TGTGCCAGTAGTATCGACAGGAACTATGGCTACACCTTC.